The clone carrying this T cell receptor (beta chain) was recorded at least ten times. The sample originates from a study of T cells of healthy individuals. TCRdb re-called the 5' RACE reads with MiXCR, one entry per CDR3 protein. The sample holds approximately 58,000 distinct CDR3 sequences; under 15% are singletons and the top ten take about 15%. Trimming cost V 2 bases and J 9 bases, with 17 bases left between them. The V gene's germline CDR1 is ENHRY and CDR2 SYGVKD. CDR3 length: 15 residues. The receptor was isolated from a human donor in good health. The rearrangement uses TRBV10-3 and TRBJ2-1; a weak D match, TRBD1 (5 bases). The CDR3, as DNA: TGTGCCATCAGTGAGACAGGAACCACAATCGGTGAGCAGTTCTTC. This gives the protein CAISETGTTIGEQFF.